The 23 T cell receptor beta chains in this list originate from one sample, sequenced in a study of CD8+ T cells in alopecia areata. Extracted from the samples, RNA was reverse transcribed into cDNA to serve as the sequencing template. Clones were sequenced by immunoSEQ multiplex PCR, and TCRdb holds only the in-frame ones, with some missing. The repertoire holds some 110,000 clones, with more than 30% as singletons. The sequencing sample was made of CD4+ T cells sorted from blood. All receptors derive from a human donor with alopecia areata.

This clone appeared many times. The gene calls are TRBV6-4 and TRBJ2-1, with 14 bases aligning to TRBD2. V was clipped by 2 bases and J by 6 bases; unmatched bases: 0. The CDR3 consists of 15 residues. Germline assignment: CDR1 MRHNA and CDR2 SNTAGT. CDR3 sequence (DNA): TGTGCCAGCAGTGACGGACTAGCGGGAGGCAATGAGCAGTTCTTC. Translation gives CASSDGLAGGNEQFF.

The chain links TRBV11-2 to TRBJ2-5, with D maybe TRBD1 (5 bases). Trimming pared 0 bases from V and 10 bases from J, leaving 12 bases between. The CDR3 loop spans 13 amino acids. The germline V gene has CDR1 SGHAT and CDR2 FQNNGV. In DNA form, the CDR3 reads TGTGCCAGCAGCTTAGAGGCAGGGTCTAACCAGTACTTC. It translates to CASSLEAGSNQYF.

This clone was recorded a few times. The rearrangement uses TRBV29-1 and TRBJ2-5, with 8 bases matching TRBD2. Trimming took 5 bases from V and 5 from J; bases not matched to a gene: 10. CDR1 is SQVTM and CDR2 is ANQGSEA in the germline V gene. The CDR3 totals 14 residues. The CDR3 region has the DNA TGCAGCGTTCGCCAACGCGGGGGGCGGGAGACCCAGTACTTC. Protein: CSVRQRGGRETQYF.

This chain uses TRBV9 with TRBJ2-3; TRBD1 might be the D (6 bases). The CDR3 consists of 14 residues. V shed 4 bases and J shed 1 base, with 10 bases lying between them. Looked up from germline, CDR1 is SGDLS and CDR2 is YYNGEE. The CDR3 spells CASSLRTGTDTQYF. CDR3 DNA: TGTGCCAGCAGCCTGCGGACAGGCACAGATACGCAGTATTTT.

This rearrangement joins TRBV5-4 to TRBJ2-7; D could derive from TRBD1 or TRBD2 (6 bases each). V was cut by 3 bases and J by 6 bases, with 10 bases left in between. The CDR3 runs to 12 residues. Germline V gene lookup returns CDR1 SGHNT and CDR2 YYREEE (reference sequence). Here the CDR3 DNA reads TGTGCCAGCAGCTCCAAGGGGGGCGAGCAGTACTTC. As protein: CASSSKGGEQYF.

The J gene is TRBJ1-1, the V gene TRBV29-1; 7 nucleotides agree with TRBD1. CDR3 length: 13 residues. Looked up from germline, CDR1 is SQVTM and CDR2 is ANQGSEA. J lost 2 bases, V lost 8 bases, and 8 bases had no gene match. CDR3 loop: CSTIQGPNTEAFF. Here the CDR3 DNA reads TGCAGCACTATACAGGGGCCAAACACTGAAGCTTTCTTT. Filled out from reference TRBV29-1 and TRBJ1-1, the complete variable domain reads SAVISQKPSRDICQRGTSLTIQCQVDSQVTMMFWYRQQPGQSLTLIATANQGSEATYESGFVIDKFPISRPNLTFSTLTVSNMSPEDSSIYLCSTIQGPNTEAFFGQGTRLTVV.

This chain connects TRBV29-1 to TRBJ1-6; 9 bases agree with TRBD1. Germline CDR1 reads SQVTM; CDR2 reads ANQGSEA. The V and J ends lost 6 bases and 0 bases, in that order; junction bases with no gene match: 12. The CDR3 spans 18 residues. The CDR3 spells CSVGRDRVQSSYNSPLHF. The CDR3, as DNA: TGCAGCGTCGGCCGGGACAGGGTACAGAGCTCCTATAATTCACCCCTCCACTTT.

The chain has TRBV29-1 and TRBJ1-6; D unclear. The CDR3 has 13 amino acids. Germline values: CDR1 SQVTM, CDR2 ANQGSEA. Between the trimmed V and J ends, which lost 5 bases and 2 bases, there was a span of 7 bases. CDR3 coding DNA: TGCAGCGTTCTCCTGACCTATAATTCACCCCTCCACTTT. It specifies CSVLLTYNSPLHF.

J is TRBJ2-6 and V is TRBV29-1, with TRBD1 matching 7 bases. The CDR3 length is 16 residues. The germline V gene encodes CDR1 SQVTM and CDR2 ANQGSEA. Trimming at V came to 7 bases and at J to 1 base, leaving 10 bases not matched to a gene. The CDR3 here is CSARQGPLSGANVLTF. The CDR3 DNA sequence: TGCAGCGCAAGACAGGGCCCTCTATCTGGGGCCAACGTCCTGACTTTC.

This chain uses TRBV29-1 with TRBJ2-7, with D perhaps being TRBD1 or TRBD2 (5 bases each). With 5 bases removed from V and 5 bases from J, the gap between germline ends came to 13 bases. Germline-derived CDR1 and CDR2 are SQVTM and ANQGSEA. This CDR3 contains 12 residues. As DNA, the CDR3 is TGCAGCGTTAGGGACCAGGTGGACGAGCAGTACTTC. Its translation is CSVRDQVDEQYF.

As to this clone: One end of the junction varies from germline; a read error may be responsible. This chain joins TRBV29-1 and TRBJ1-4; TRBD1 might be the D (6 bases). Germline-derived CDR1 and CDR2 are SQVTM and ANQGSEA. The CDR3 runs to 13 residues. CDR3 bases: TGCAGCGTTGTGAGGGGGGCTAACGAAAAACTGTTTTTT. The encoded protein is CSVVRGANEKLFF.

The chain carries TRBV7-2 and TRBJ2-3; D is perhaps TRBD1 or TRBD2 (6 bases each). Trimming took off 3 bases at V and 2 bases at J, with 9 bases between the two ends. This CDR3 comprises 14 residues. In germline, CDR1 is SGHTA, CDR2 FQGNSA. The CDR3 sequence: CASSLRGDTDTQYF. In DNA, the CDR3 is TGTGCCAGCAGCTTGAGGGGGGACACAGATACGCAGTATTTT. Complete variable domain (other parts from reference TRBV7-2 and TRBJ2-3): GAGVSQSPSNKVTEKGKDVELRCDPISGHTALYWYRQSLGQGLEFLIYFQGNSAPDKSGLPSDRFSAERTGGSVSTLTIQRTQQEDSAVYLCASSLRGDTDTQYFGPGTRLTVL.

This rearrangement joins TRBV2 to TRBJ2-2; 10 positions match TRBD1. V trimming: 7 bases; J trimming: 6 bases; junction bases outside the gene matches: 5. CDR3 length: 14 residues. Germline loops: CDR1 SNHLY, CDR2 FYNNEI. The CDR3 sequence is CASTRTGGPGELFF. The CDR3 coding sequence is TGTGCCAGCACGAGGACAGGGGGTCCCGGGGAGCTGTTTTTT.

This clone was counted a few times. J is TRBJ2-1 and V is TRBV5-1, with a weak D call TRBD2 (6 bases). Deletions cut 4 bases from V and 7 bases from J, with 15 bases between. The CDR3 is 14 amino acids. Germline lookup yields CDR1 SGHRS and CDR2 YFSETQ. In nucleotides, the CDR3 is TGCGCCAGCAGCCTCCGACTAGTAGTAAATGAGCAGTTCTTC. Its protein is CASSLRLVVNEQFF.

CDR3 protein: CASSPGQGTYEQYF. CDR3 nucleotides: TGTGCCAGCAGCCCAGGGCAGGGGACCTACGAGCAGTACTTC. The J gene is TRBJ2-7, the V gene TRBV7-9, with D possibly TRBD1 on 6 matching bases. Germline-derived CDR1 and CDR2 are SEHNR and FQNEAQ (reference sequence). This CDR3 is 14 amino acids long. The V and J ends lost 5 bases and 2 bases respectively, with 13 bases between them.

The chain's CDR3 is CASSSNPPGMGATDTQYF. The CDR3, as DNA: TGTGCCAGCAGTTCCAACCCCCCGGGGATGGGGGCCACAGATACGCAGTATTTT. This chain uses TRBV27 with TRBJ2-3, with D perhaps TRBD1 (6 bases). The CDR3 sequence is 18 residues long. CDR1 and CDR2 from the germline V gene are MNHEY and SMNVEV (reference sequence). Trimming removed 4 bases from V and 2 bases from J, with 22 bases in between.

This sequence joins TRBV4-2 and TRBJ2-4; tentatively, D is TRBD1 or TRBD2 (6 bases each). CDR3 length equals 12 residues. Germline V gives CDR1 LGHNA, CDR2 YNFKEQ. V was pared by 3 bases and J by 9 bases, with 9 bases between. The CDR3 region is CASSHPGAIQYF. CDR3 bases: TGTGCCAGCAGCCATCCGGGGGCCATTCAGTACTTC.

V and J are TRBV28 and TRBJ1-4, with D possibly being TRBD1 (6 bases). The CDR3 extends over 15 amino acids. CDR1 and CDR2 from the germline V gene are MDHEN and SYDVKM. The ends were cut back, 6 bases at V and 8 bases at J, with 19 bases in the middle. The CDR3 protein is CASSPPGANYEKLFF. CDR3 nucleotides: TGTGCCAGCAGCCCCCCGGGGGCTAATTACGAAAAACTGTTTTTT.

V gene TRBV5-1 combines with J gene TRBJ2-2; D unresolved. The CDR3 is made up of 12 amino acids. Per the germline V gene, CDR1 is SGHRS and CDR2 is YFSETQ. Trimming cost V 5 bases and J 2 bases, with 4 bases left between them. CDR3 sequence reads: CASSFNTGELFF. CDR3 coding DNA: TGCGCCAGCAGTTTTAACACCGGGGAGCTGTTTTTT.

This clone came up a few times. The V and J genes are TRBV7-9 and TRBJ2-5; D uncertain. This CDR3 has 12 amino acids. Trimming left V 2 bases short and J 5 bases short, with 6 bases between. Germline V gene data show CDR1 as SEHNR and CDR2 as FQNEAQ (reference sequence). CDR3 sequence (DNA): TGTGCCAGCAGCTTAATAAAGGAGACCCAGTACTTC. This translates into CASSLIKETQYF.

This clone showed up just a few times. The chain combines TRBV28 with TRBJ2-7; D gene uncertain. Germline V lookup: CDR1 MDHEN, CDR2 SYDVKM. Trimming pared 3 bases from V and 5 bases from J, leaving 11 bases between. The CDR3 length is 13 residues. The CDR3 nucleotides read TGTGCCAGCAGTTTTGACCTCAGCAACGAGCAGTACTTC. This gives the protein CASSFDLSNEQYF.

The CDR3: CASSFEGGYEQYF. In DNA form, the CDR3 reads TGTGCCAGCAGCTTCGAGGGTGGCTACGAGCAGTACTTC. The J gene is TRBJ2-7, the V gene TRBV7-2; the D gene is possibly TRBD2 (5 bases). This CDR3 has 13 amino acids. V was clipped by 3 bases and J by 3 bases, with 9 bases between them. Germline CDR1 reads SGHTA; CDR2 reads FQGNSA.

The rearrangement links TRBV30 to TRBJ2-2; D remains ambiguous. Trimming took off 4 bases at V and 5 bases at J, with 8 bases between the two ends. There are 12 residues in the CDR3. Germline CDR1 reads GTSNPN; CDR2 reads SVGIG (reference sequence). The CDR3 loop is CAWNMRTGELFF. In DNA, the CDR3 is TGTGCCTGGAATATGAGGACCGGGGAGCTGTTTTTT.